These 27 T cell receptor beta chains originate from one sample sequenced in a study of blood T cells in healthy people across ages. A second PCR, run for roughly 7 to 11 cycles, used a sample-barcoded 5' primer plus a J-beta primer mix. TCRdb independently ran MiXCR on the 5' RACE reads; one entry per CDR3 protein. The profile shows about 780,000 distinct CDR3 sequences, about 42% of them singletons. The sample taken for sequencing was blood. The origin of the receptors is an elderly man in good health.

The chain employs TRBV20-1 and TRBJ2-1; D might be TRBD2 (6 bases). The CDR3 is 15 residues long. Germline CDR1 DFQATT, CDR2 SNEGSKA (reference sequence). The germline V and J ends were trimmed by 2 bases and 2 bases, with 13 bases remaining between them. CDR3 nucleotides: TGCAGTGCTAGAAGGGACGGGAGCCCCTACAATGAGCAGTTCTTC. This encodes CSARRDGSPYNEQFF.

V gene TRBV20-1 combines with J gene TRBJ2-3; 9 positions agree with TRBD2. CDR3 length equals 15 residues. Germline V gene data show CDR1 as DFQATT and CDR2 as SNEGSKA (reference sequence). V shed 6 bases, J shed 1 base, and the junction held 8 bases outside the gene matches. The CDR3 bases are TGCAGTGCGAGGCAGACTAGCGGTGGCACAGATACGCAGTATTTT. This encodes CSARQTSGGTDTQYF.

V usage is TRBV30 and J usage is TRBJ1-5; tentative D call: TRBD1 (5 bases). There are 14 residues in the CDR3. Germline V gene data show CDR1 as GTSNPN and CDR2 as SVGIG (reference sequence). Trimming pared 0 bases from V and 9 bases from J, leaving 15 bases between. Here the CDR3 DNA reads TGTGCCTGGAGTGTAAGGGAGGGGTGGGGGCCCCAGCATTTT. Residues: CAWSVREGWGPQHF.

The V and J genes are TRBV6-6 and TRBJ1-5; D is ambiguous. The germline V and J ends were trimmed by 0 bases and 0 bases, with 6 bases remaining between them. This CDR3 is built from 15 residues. Germline assignment: CDR1 MNHNY and CDR2 SVGAGI (reference sequence). This chain's CDR3 is CASSYSAGSNQPQHF. CDR3 sequence (DNA): TGTGCCAGCAGTTACTCGGCGGGTAGCAATCAGCCCCAGCATTTT.

The chain is built from TRBV20-1 and TRBJ2-7; TRBD2 aligns across 10 bases. This CDR3 region has 13 residues. The V and J ends lost 4 bases and 4 bases, in that order; junction bases with no gene match: 4. Germline V gene lookup returns CDR1 DFQATT and CDR2 SNEGSKA (reference sequence). The CDR3 loop is CSAMGTSEYEQYF. CDR3 sequence (DNA): TGCAGTGCTATGGGGACTAGCGAATACGAGCAGTACTTC.

The chain employs TRBV7-2 and TRBJ2-2, with TRBD2 identical over 15 bases. CDR1 and CDR2 (germline): SGHTA, FQGNSA. J gave up 6 bases and V 6 bases, and 5 bases lay outside the gene matches. CDR3 size: 16 residues. The CDR3 DNA follows: TGTGCCAGCAGGATCGGACTAGCGGGAGGGGCCGGGGAGCTGTTTTTT. Its translation: CASRIGLAGGAGELFF.

Only one count was recorded for this clonotype. This chain uses TRBV27 with TRBJ2-5, with 9 positions matching TRBD1. CDR3 length equals 15 residues. Per the germline V gene, CDR1 is MNHEY and CDR2 is SMNVEV (reference sequence). The J segment lost 4 bases and the V segment lost 6 bases, leaving 9 bases of the junction unmatched. This chain's CDR3 is CASRASGTGIETQYF. Written as DNA, the CDR3 is TGTGCCAGCAGGGCATCCGGGACAGGGATAGAGACCCAGTACTTC.

This clonotype has just a few counts. The rearrangement joins TRBV28 to TRBJ2-3; 9 bases agree with TRBD2. CDR3 size: 16 residues. The J segment lost 3 bases and the V segment lost 4 bases, leaving 8 bases of the junction unmatched. CDR1 MDHEN and CDR2 SYDVKM come from the germline V gene. The CDR3 is CASSSRGSGRTDTQYF. CDR3 sequence (DNA): TGTGCCAGCAGTTCCCGGGGGAGCGGGAGGACAGATACGCAGTATTTT.

As to this clonotype: Sequence at one end of the junction differs from germline and may be a read error. The gene calls are TRBV6-2 or TRBV6-3 and TRBJ2-3; 11 nucleotides match TRBD2. Germline loops: CDR1 MNHEY, CDR2 SVGEGT. CDR3 size: 16 residues. The CDR3 bases are TGTACCAGCAGCAGCCGGACTAGCGGGTTGGCAGATACGCAGTATTTT. It specifies CTSSSRTSGLADTQYF.

This clonotype was detected a few times. This chain joins TRBV27 and TRBJ2-4, with 12 bases identical to TRBD2. The V gene end was trimmed by 8 bases and the J gene end by 0 bases; junction bases not matched to a gene: 5. The CDR3 length is 16 residues. The germline V gene has CDR1 MNHEY and CDR2 SMNVEV (reference sequence). CDR3 nucleotides: TGTGCCAGCTCTAGCGGGAGGGCCGAAGCCAAAAACATTCAGTACTTC. It encodes CASSSGRAEAKNIQYF.

This clonotype was seen many times. This chain links TRBV12-3 or TRBV12-4 with TRBJ2-3; D could derive from TRBD1 or TRBD2 (6 bases each). The CDR3 has 15 residues. Between the trimmed V and J ends, which lost 7 bases and 5 bases, there was a span of 19 bases. CDR3 nucleotide sequence: TGTGCCAGCATGCGGGGATGGGACACGGGAGATACGCAGTATTTT. Translated: CASMRGWDTGDTQYF.

This clonotype has just a few counts. The chain links TRBV19 to TRBJ2-7; D unresolved. V was pared by 4 bases and J by 2 bases, with 12 bases between. Germline V gene data show CDR1 as LNHDA and CDR2 as SQIVND (reference sequence). The CDR3 loop spans 14 amino acids. CDR3 protein: CASSTGGRAYEQYF. The DNA of the CDR3 is TGTGCCAGTAGTACGGGCGGACGTGCCTACGAGCAGTACTTC.

This clonotype appeared a few times. The rearrangement joins TRBV20-1 to TRBJ2-1; 15 nucleotides match TRBD2. The CDR3 is 18 amino acids. Germline values: CDR1 DFQATT, CDR2 SNEGSKA (reference sequence). Trimming removed 6 bases from V and 4 bases from J; junction bases left unmatched: 13. The CDR3 loop is CSAVGLAGGNPLYNEQFF. CDR3 nucleotides: TGCAGTGCCGTCGGACTAGCGGGAGGGAATCCATTATACAATGAGCAGTTCTTC.

CDR3 DNA sequence: TGTGCCAGCAGCCGGTCGGACAGGTCGAGGGAGCAGTTCTTC. Its protein is CASSRSDRSREQFF. The chain links TRBV3-1 to TRBJ2-1; TRBD1 aligns across 7 bases. The CDR3 is 14 residues long. CDR1 and CDR2 (germline): LGHDT, YNNKEL (reference sequence). The ends lost 4 bases at V and 10 bases at J; junction bases unmatched: 10.

The rearrangement links TRBV4-2 to TRBJ2-5; TRBD2 matches at 7 bases. V dropped 0 bases and J dropped 7; count of bases not matched to a gene: 8. The germline V gene encodes CDR1 LGHNA and CDR2 YNFKEQ. The CDR3 length is 15 residues. CDR3 region: CASSQELADRMTQYF. CDR3 nucleotides: TGTGCCAGCAGCCAAGAGCTAGCGGATCGAATGACCCAGTACTTC.

This clonotype was picked up many times. CDR3 amino acids: CASSLETGGNEQFF. CDR3 nucleotides: TGTGCCAGCAGTTTGGAGACAGGGGGCAATGAGCAGTTCTTC. This chain joins TRBV27 and TRBJ2-1; 9 nucleotides line up with TRBD1. V lost 3 bases, J lost 6 bases, and 3 bases stayed unmatched. Germline V gene data show CDR1 as MNHEY and CDR2 as SMNVEV (reference sequence). This CDR3 spans 14 amino acids.

This clonotype was counted between two and nine times. The V gene is TRBV20-1, the J gene TRBJ2-7; 7 nucleotides agree with TRBD1. Germline assignment: CDR1 DFQATT and CDR2 SNEGSKA (reference sequence). CDR3 length: 14 residues. Germline trimming cut 4 bases from V and 0 bases from J; bases unmatched to any gene: 6. The CDR3 reads CSAMGQHFSYEQYF. The CDR3 DNA follows: TGCAGTGCTATGGGACAGCACTTCTCCTACGAGCAGTACTTC.

As to this clonotype: A clone one base away is much larger, so this may be a read error. This chain connects TRBV12-3 or TRBV12-4 to TRBJ2-3; tentative D call: TRBD1 (5 bases). CDR3 length: 14 residues. DNA for the CDR3: TGTGCCAGCAGTTTTGATCAAGTGACAGATGCGCAGTATTTT. It translates to CASSFDQVTDAQYF.

The rearrangement uses TRBV7-2 and TRBJ2-5; TRBD2 is a possible D gene (7 bases). The J call is doubtful: the DNA matches TRBJ2-7 better. The CDR3 is 15 amino acids. Germline V gives CDR1 SGHTA, CDR2 FQGNSA. The CDR3 loop reads CASSLHGGAVYEQYF. CDR3 coding DNA: TGTGCCAGCAGCTTGCATGGGGGGGCAGTCTACGAGCAGTACTTC.

The rearrangement joins TRBV12-3 or TRBV12-4 to TRBJ2-1, with 9 positions matching TRBD2. V was clipped by 3 bases and J by 13 bases; unmatched bases: 16. The CDR3 contains 16 residues. The CDR3 coding sequence is TGTGCCAGCAGTTTTCGACTAGCGGTTACCCAGGAGACCCAGTTCTTC. Its protein product is CASSFRLAVTQETQFF.

This clonotype was detected a few times. The chain couples TRBV5-1 to TRBJ1-4; 9 bases line up with TRBD1. The CDR3 loop spans 14 amino acids. From germline, CDR1 is SGHRS and CDR2 YFSETQ. Unmatched junction bases numbered 5, after V lost 3 bases and J lost 8 bases. The DNA for the CDR3 is TGCGCCAGCAGCTCCCGGGACAGGGACGAAAAACTGTTTTTT. This codes for CASSSRDRDEKLFF.

This clonotype showed up just a few times. The V and J genes are TRBV28 and TRBJ2-5, with D uncertain. The CDR3 is 12 residues long. Germline CDR1 and CDR2: MDHEN and SYDVKM. Trimming left V 4 bases short and J 11 bases short, with 14 bases between. CDR3 DNA sequence: TGTGCCAGCAGTTCCACCTACAATGAGCAGTACTTC. This translates into CASSSTYNEQYF. The whole variable domain, remainder taken from reference TRBV28 and TRBJ2-5, is DVKVTQSSRYLVKRTGEKVFLECVQDMDHENMFWYRQDPGLGLRLIYFSYDVKMKEKGDIPEGYSVSREKKERFSLILESASTNQTSMYLCASSSTYNEQYFGPGTRLLVL.

A few counts support this clonotype. The chain couples TRBV12-3 or TRBV12-4 to TRBJ2-5; a weak D match, TRBD2 (5 bases). This CDR3 has 15 residues. Trimming left V 3 bases short and J 5 bases short, with 16 bases between. CDR3 DNA sequence: TGTGCCAGCAGTTTGACGGGGAAACTCATGGAGACCCAGTACTTC. As protein: CASSLTGKLMETQYF.

The chain links TRBV27 to TRBJ2-4, with D perhaps TRBD1 or TRBD2 (6 bases each). Trimming took 2 bases from V and 1 from J, leaving 12 bases between them. This CDR3 is built from 16 residues. CDR1 MNHEY and CDR2 SMNVEV come from the germline V gene (reference sequence). Here the CDR3 DNA reads TGTGCCAGCAGTTTAATCCTAGGGGGGGCCAAAAACATTCAGTACTTC. As protein: CASSLILGGAKNIQYF.

The rearrangement joins TRBV5-1 to TRBJ2-5; D is uncertain. CDR3 length equals 15 residues. Trimming removed 1 base at V and 1 base at J, with 11 bases between. The germline V gene encodes CDR1 SGHRS and CDR2 YFSETQ. CDR3 DNA: TGCGCCAGCAGCTTGAGAGGCGACTTCCAAGAGACCCAGTACTTC. Its protein is CASSLRGDFQETQYF.

A note on this clonotype: This may be a read error, as it is one base from a much larger clone. The genes are TRBV12-3 or TRBV12-4 and TRBJ1-5; D is unclear. The germline V and J ends were trimmed by 3 bases and 0 bases, with 15 bases remaining between them. The CDR3 extends over 17 amino acids. This chain's CDR3 is CASSLVGGCYSNQPQHF. The CDR3 DNA sequence: TGTGCCAGCAGTTTGGTCGGAGGGTGTTATAGCAATCAGCCCCAGCATTTT.

This clonotype has just a few counts. The chain recombines TRBV4-2 with TRBJ2-6; D is unclear. In germline, CDR1 is LGHNA, CDR2 YNFKEQ. V lost 0 bases, J lost 0 bases, and 6 bases lay in between. This CDR3 contains 16 residues. CDR3: CASSQDDSSGANVLTF. The DNA for the CDR3 is TGTGCCAGCAGCCAAGATGATAGCTCTGGGGCCAACGTCCTGACTTTC.